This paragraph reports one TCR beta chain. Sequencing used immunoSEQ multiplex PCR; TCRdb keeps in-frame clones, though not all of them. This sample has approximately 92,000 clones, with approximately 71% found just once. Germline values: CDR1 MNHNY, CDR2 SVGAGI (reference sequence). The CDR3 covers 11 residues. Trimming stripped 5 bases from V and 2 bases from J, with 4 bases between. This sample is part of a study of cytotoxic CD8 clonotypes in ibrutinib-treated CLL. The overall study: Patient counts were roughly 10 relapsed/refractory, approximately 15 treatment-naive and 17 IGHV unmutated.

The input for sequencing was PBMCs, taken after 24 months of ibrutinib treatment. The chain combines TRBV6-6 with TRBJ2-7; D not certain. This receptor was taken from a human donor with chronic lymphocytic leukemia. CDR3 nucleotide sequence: TGTGCCAGCAGTCCGGCCTACGAGCAGTACTTC. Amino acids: CASSPAYEQYF.